A selection of T cell receptor beta chains follows, all from one sample in a study of radiation and T cells in renal cell carcinoma. Assay: immunoSEQ multiplex PCR; the TCRdb copy retains only in-frame clones and omits some. The sample lists 15,000 or so clones; about 50% were seen once. Sequenced here: tumor tissue, sampled from a patient whose treatment was nephrectomy without radiotherapy. All receptors come from a man in his forties with renal cell carcinoma. The conserved cysteine and the conserved F or W are not part of the CDR3 here. Clone size appears in some rows only: once, few, many, or a class for an expanded clone.

V: TRBV18
J: TRBJ1-1
size: few
CDR3: ASSPAGAGTEAF

V: TRBV7-9
J: TRBJ2-3
size: NA
CDR3: ASSTVAGGPGDTQY

V: TRBV5-4
J: TRBJ1-2
size: NA
CDR3: ASSLDAAGSRGGYT

V: TRBV18
J: TRBJ1-1
size: NA
CDR3: ASSAGQGGTEAF

V: TRBV6-1
J: TRBJ2-5
size: NA
CDR3: ASSALAGGHQETQY

V: TRBV19
J: TRBJ1-1
size: NA
CDR3: ASSIGQNTEAF

V: TRBV5-1
J: TRBJ2-3
size: NA
CDR3: ASSLDQGRVTDTQY

V: TRBV5-1
J: TRBJ1-1
size: few
CDR3: ASSLDPVRKTEAF

V: TRBV4-3
J: TRBJ1-2
size: NA
CDR3: ASSQDSYGLIFNYGYT

V: TRBV11-2
J: TRBJ1-4
size: NA
CDR3: ASSLDIRTGSSEKLF

V: TRBV15
J: TRBJ2-7
size: few
CDR3: ATSRELAGDNYEQY